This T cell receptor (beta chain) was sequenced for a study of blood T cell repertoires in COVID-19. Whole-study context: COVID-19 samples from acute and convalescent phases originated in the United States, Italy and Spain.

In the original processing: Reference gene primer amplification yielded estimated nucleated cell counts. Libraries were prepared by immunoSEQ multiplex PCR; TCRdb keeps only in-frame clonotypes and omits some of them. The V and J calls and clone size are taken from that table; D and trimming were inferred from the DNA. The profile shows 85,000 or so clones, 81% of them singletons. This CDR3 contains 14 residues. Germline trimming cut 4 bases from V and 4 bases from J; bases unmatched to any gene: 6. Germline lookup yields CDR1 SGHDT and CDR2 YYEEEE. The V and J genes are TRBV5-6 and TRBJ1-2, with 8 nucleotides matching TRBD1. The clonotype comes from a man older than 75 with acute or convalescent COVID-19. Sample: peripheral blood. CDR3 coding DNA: TGTGCCAGCAGCGGGGTTGACAGGGGCTATGGCTACACCTTC. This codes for CASSGVDRGYGYTF.